This T cell receptor beta chain comes out of a study of T cell repertoires in cytomegalovirus infection. Study details: Indicated by public TCR beta signatures were CMV infection and matching HLA type.

Study-wide results and caveats: Summed frequency of public TCR beta families distinguished CMV carriers with the relevant HLA. CMV-specific HLA-C-restricted TCR beta clonotypes dominated the ex vivo response.

The CDR3 has 15 amino acids. Germline lookup yields CDR1 SGHVS and CDR2 FNYEAQ. With regard to this clonotype: Antigen unknown. A read error may account for a junction end that differs from germline.

TCRdb processed the reads anew with MiXCR; each CDR3 protein has one entry. The data show some 900,000 distinct CDR3 sequences, about 31% seen once. The TCR sequence derives from a human donor in good health (CMV status not recorded). Some clones in this sample may be carry-over from other donors' samples. The gene calls are TRBV7-6 and TRBJ2-5, with D perhaps assigned TRBD1 or TRBD2 (5 bases each). Sequenced material: cultured CD8+ T cells from PBMCs, taken from culture after CMV antigen stimulation. The DNA for the CDR3 is TGTGCTAGCAGCGGAAAGGGAAGGGGCCAAAAGACCCAGTACTTC. This translates into CASSGKGRGQKTQYF. Filled out from reference TRBV7-6 and TRBJ2-5, the complete variable domain reads GAGVSQSPRYKVTKRGQDVALRCDPISGHVSLYWYRQALGQGPEFLTYFNYEAQQDKSGLPNDRFSAERPEGSISTLTIQRTEQRDSAMYRCASSGKGRGQKTQYFGPGTRLLVL.